These T cell receptor beta chains were read from a single sample in a study of early T cells in non-severe SARS-CoV-2 infection. One entry per CDR3 protein, called by TCRdb with MiXCR from the 5' RACE reads. The sample yields about 44,000 distinct CDR3 sequences, 20% to 25% seen once. This material consisted of whole blood, taken at baseline. The source of these receptors is an adult who was a healthcare worker with PCR-confirmed SARS-CoV-2 infection or an uninfected control (not recorded which). Both conserved end residues are trimmed from each CDR3. The D gene is left open where the match is weak.

j_call: TRBJ1-6
d_call: .
v_call: TRBV20-1
cdr3_aa: SANAAGSPLH

j_call: TRBJ1-5
d_call: TRBD1
v_call: TRBV12-3/TRBV12-4
cdr3_aa: ASSYDRGINQPQH

j_call: TRBJ1-4
d_call: .
v_call: TRBV29-1
cdr3_aa: SVKSGGEKLF

j_call: TRBJ2-3
d_call: TRBD1
v_call: TRBV6-5
cdr3_aa: ASRRQGTDTQY

j_call: TRBJ2-2
d_call: .
v_call: TRBV11-3
cdr3_aa: ASRARSTGELF

j_call: TRBJ1-3
d_call: .
v_call: TRBV11-2
cdr3_aa: ASSLAVSGNTIY

j_call: TRBJ1-1
d_call: .
v_call: TRBV10-3
cdr3_aa: ATRAGGGTEAF

j_call: TRBJ1-1
d_call: .
v_call: TRBV11-2
cdr3_aa: ASSLDPRVADTEAF

j_call: TRBJ2-7
d_call: .
v_call: TRBV9
cdr3_aa: ASSSRSGVGEQY

j_call: TRBJ2-1
d_call: TRBD2
v_call: TRBV6-4
cdr3_aa: ASSPLAERGEQF

j_call: TRBJ2-7
d_call: TRBD2
v_call: TRBV3-1
cdr3_aa: ASSQGTSGGDEQY

j_call: TRBJ2-1
d_call: TRBD2
v_call: TRBV6-2/TRBV6-3
cdr3_aa: ASSYSLAGGHGHGQF

j_call: TRBJ1-2
d_call: .
v_call: TRBV11-2
cdr3_aa: ASSPAGRVDGYT

j_call: TRBJ2-7
d_call: .
v_call: TRBV7-9
cdr3_aa: ASSPHAGSSYEQY

j_call: TRBJ1-2
d_call: TRBD1
v_call: TRBV13
cdr3_aa: ASSLGGGAGYGYT

j_call: TRBJ2-1
d_call: .
v_call: TRBV11-3
cdr3_aa: ASSLSSRASSYNEQF

j_call: TRBJ2-1
d_call: TRBD2
v_call: TRBV12-3/TRBV12-4
cdr3_aa: ASSLTSGGVVEQF

j_call: TRBJ2-5
d_call: .
v_call: TRBV12-3/TRBV12-4
cdr3_aa: ASSLSGLGAETQY

j_call: TRBJ1-4
d_call: .
v_call: TRBV3-1
cdr3_aa: ASSQETITNEKLF

j_call: TRBJ2-3
d_call: TRBD2
v_call: TRBV20-1
cdr3_aa: SASFGTSGGGADTQY

j_call: TRBJ2-1
d_call: TRBD2
v_call: TRBV7-2
cdr3_aa: ASSLPSGGPQSWYNEQF

j_call: TRBJ2-5
d_call: .
v_call: TRBV6-2/TRBV6-3
cdr3_aa: ASSYAGRLQETQY

j_call: TRBJ2-2
d_call: .
v_call: TRBV12-3/TRBV12-4
cdr3_aa: ASSYSGITGELF

j_call: TRBJ1-2
d_call: .
v_call: TRBV5-1
cdr3_aa: ASSKNRDNYGYT

j_call: TRBJ2-5
d_call: TRBD2
v_call: TRBV6-5
cdr3_aa: ASSGLAGDQETQY

j_call: TRBJ1-2
d_call: TRBD1
v_call: TRBV10-3
cdr3_aa: AISPLTGGNYGYT

j_call: TRBJ2-2
d_call: .
v_call: TRBV12-3/TRBV12-4
cdr3_aa: ASSSDKNTGELF

j_call: TRBJ2-7
d_call: TRBD1
v_call: TRBV12-3/TRBV12-4
cdr3_aa: ASSRGQSLYEQY

j_call: TRBJ1-5
d_call: .
v_call: TRBV10-3
cdr3_aa: AISDLGPNQPQH

j_call: TRBJ2-7
d_call: TRBD1
v_call: TRBV4-2
cdr3_aa: ASSPWTGPYEQY